Sequencing of this TCR beta chain was carried out in a study of siplizumab effects on memory and regulatory T cells. Findings and limits, study-wide: Confirmation was lacking for the suppressive function of proliferating Tregs derived from siplizumab cultures.

Method: immunoSEQ multiplex PCR; TCRdb's copy keeps in-frame clones and lacks some. The table records more than 45,000 clones, approximately 95% of them present only once. There are 16 residues in the CDR3. V gave up 6 bases and J gave up 0 bases; unmatched junction bases: 8. Germline V gene data show CDR1 as SEHNR and CDR2 as FQNEAQ (reference sequence). As regards this clone: Its antigen is unidentified.

The chain employs TRBV7-9 and TRBJ2-3; 8 bases match TRBD1. Specimen: CD8+ T cells sorted from blood. This clonotype was sampled from a human donor in good health. The chain's CDR3 is CASRSRQGPSTDTQYF. CDR3 nucleotide sequence: TGTGCCAGCAGATCTCGACAGGGGCCTAGCACAGATACGCAGTATTTT. The variable domain in full, with the rest retrieved from reference TRBV7-9 and TRBJ2-3, is DTGVSQNPRHKITKRGQNVTFRCDPISEHNRLYWYRQTLGQGPEFLTYFQNEAQLEKSRLLSDRFSAERPKGSFSTLEIQRTEQGDSAMYLCASRSRQGPSTDTQYFGPGTRLTVL.